This is a list of T cell receptor beta chains from one sample in a study of blood T cell repertoires in COVID-19. Sequencing used immunoSEQ multiplex PCR; TCRdb keeps in-frame clones, though not all of them. The sample includes 220,000 or so clones, 70% to 90% of them seen just once. Sequencing used PBMCs or T cells enriched from blood (not recorded which). The source of these receptors is a woman aged 45-60 years with acute COVID-19. The CDR3 runs from the conserved cysteine through the conserved F or W. A D gene is named only where the DNA matches it firmly. Clone sizes are given selectively: once, few, many, or a class where the clone is expanded.

J,size,D,V,CDR3,DNA
TRBJ2-7,-,TRBD1,TRBV7-9,CASSYVQGAGSYEQYF,TGTGCCAGCAGCTACGTACAGGGGGCCGGCTCCTACGAGCAGTACTTC
TRBJ2-7,-,TRBD2,TRBV5-8,CASSELAGAYEQYF,TGTGCCAGCAGCGAGTTAGCGGGAGCCTACGAGCAGTACTTC
TRBJ2-3,-,TRBD2,TRBV7-6,CASSLGTSGSSTDTQYF,TGTGCCAGCAGCTTAGGGACTAGCGGGAGTTCCACAGATACGCAGTATTTT
TRBJ2-1,-,-,TRBV28,CASSLPQLYNEQFF,TGTGCCAGCAGTCTCCCACAGTTATACAATGAGCAGTTCTTC
TRBJ1-5,-,TRBD1,TRBV29-1,CSVERTGPLSNQPQHF,TGCAGCGTTGAGCGGACAGGACCGCTTAGCAATCAGCCCCAGCATTTT
TRBJ2-7,few,TRBD2,TRBV7-9,CASSFGLAGAYEQYF,TGTGCCAGCAGCTTCGGACTAGCGGGAGCCTACGAGCAGTACTTC
TRBJ2-3,few,TRBD2,TRBV5-1,CASSQLAGATNTQYF,TGCGCCAGCAGCCAACTAGCGGGGGCCACAAATACGCAGTATTTT
TRBJ1-1,few,-,TRBV6-2/TRBV6-3,CASSQDGGSAEAFF,TGTGCCAGCAGTCAAGACGGAGGTTCGGCTGAAGCTTTCTTT
TRBJ2-1,-,TRBD2,TRBV7-6,CASSLKPSGRSRTYNEQFF,TGTGCCAGCAGCTTAAAGCCAAGCGGGAGATCCCGAACCTACAATGAGCAGTTCTTC
TRBJ2-3,-,-,TRBV27,CASSFGTGRGTDTQYF,TGTGCCAGCAGTTTCGGGACCGGGAGAGGGACAGATACGCAGTATTTT
TRBJ2-1,-,-,TRBV5-1,CASSLAVRFQQFF,TGCGCCAGCAGCTTGGCCGTACGGTTTCAGCAGTTCTTC
TRBJ2-2,-,TRBD2,TRBV7-3,CASSPGGTRNTGELFF,TGTGCCAGCAGCCCCGGCGGGACTAGGAACACCGGGGAGCTGTTTTTT
TRBJ1-2,-,-,TRBV14,CASSLEEGLHGYTF,TGTGCCAGCAGCCTGGAGGAAGGTCTCCATGGCTACACCTTC
TRBJ2-7,-,-,TRBV27,CASSPRGLSYEQYF,TGTGCCAGCAGTCCCCGGGGACTGTCCTACGAGCAGTACTTC
TRBJ1-3,-,-,TRBV28,CASSSGAPRNTIYF,TGTGCCAGCAGTTCAGGGGCTCCCCGAAACACCATATATTTT
TRBJ2-1,-,TRBD2,TRBV18,CASSPLTSGRFNEQFF,TGTGCCAGCTCACCGCTGACTAGCGGGAGATTCAATGAGCAGTTCTTC